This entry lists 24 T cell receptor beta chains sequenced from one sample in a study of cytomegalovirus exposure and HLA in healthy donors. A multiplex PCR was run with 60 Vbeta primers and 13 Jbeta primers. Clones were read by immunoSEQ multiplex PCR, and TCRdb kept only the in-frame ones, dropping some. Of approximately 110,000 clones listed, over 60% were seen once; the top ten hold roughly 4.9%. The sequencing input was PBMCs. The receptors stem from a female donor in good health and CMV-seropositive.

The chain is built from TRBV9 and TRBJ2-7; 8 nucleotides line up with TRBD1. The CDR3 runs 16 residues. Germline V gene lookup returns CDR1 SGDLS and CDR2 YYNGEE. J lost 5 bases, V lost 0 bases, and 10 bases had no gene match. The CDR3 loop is CASSVATGGQGHEQYF. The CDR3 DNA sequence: TGTGCCAGCAGCGTAGCTACAGGTGGACAGGGCCACGAGCAGTACTTC.

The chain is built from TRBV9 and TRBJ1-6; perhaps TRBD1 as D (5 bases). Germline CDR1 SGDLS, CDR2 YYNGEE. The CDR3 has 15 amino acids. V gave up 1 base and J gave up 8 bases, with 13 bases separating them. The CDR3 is CASSVSTGEDSPLHF. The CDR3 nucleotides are TGTGCCAGCAGCGTATCAACGGGGGAGGATTCACCCCTCCACTTT.

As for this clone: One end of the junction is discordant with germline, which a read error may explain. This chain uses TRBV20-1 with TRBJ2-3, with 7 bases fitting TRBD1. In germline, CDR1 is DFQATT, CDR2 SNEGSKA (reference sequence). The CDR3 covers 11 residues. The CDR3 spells CVQGTTDTQYF. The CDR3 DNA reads TGTGTACAGGGGACCACAGATACGCAGTATTTT.

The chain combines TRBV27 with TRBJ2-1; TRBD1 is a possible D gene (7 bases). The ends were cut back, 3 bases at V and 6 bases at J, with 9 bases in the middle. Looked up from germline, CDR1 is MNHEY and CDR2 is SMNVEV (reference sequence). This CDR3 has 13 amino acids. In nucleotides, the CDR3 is TGTGCCAGCAGTTTTCAGGGGGGCAATGAGCAGTTCTTC. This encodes CASSFQGGNEQFF.

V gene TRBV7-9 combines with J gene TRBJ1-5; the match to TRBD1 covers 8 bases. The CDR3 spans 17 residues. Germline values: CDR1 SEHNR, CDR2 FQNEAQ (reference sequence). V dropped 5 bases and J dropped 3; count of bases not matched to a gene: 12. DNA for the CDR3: TGTGCCAGCAGCCCTTGGACAGGGCAGGGTAACAATCAGCCCCAGCATTTT. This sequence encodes CASSPWTGQGNNQPQHF.

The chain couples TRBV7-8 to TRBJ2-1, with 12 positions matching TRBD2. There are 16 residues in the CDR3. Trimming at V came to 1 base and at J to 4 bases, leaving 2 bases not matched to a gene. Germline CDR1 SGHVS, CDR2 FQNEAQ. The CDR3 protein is CASSLVGTSGYNEQFF. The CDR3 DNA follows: TGTGCCAGCAGCTTAGTTGGGACTAGCGGGTACAATGAGCAGTTCTTC. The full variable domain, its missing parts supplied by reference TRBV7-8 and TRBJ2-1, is GAGVSQSPRYKVAKRGQDVALRCDPISGHVSLFWYQQALGQGPEFLTYFQNEAQLDKSGLPSDRFFAERPEGSVSTLKIQRTQQEDSAVYLCASSLVGTSGYNEQFFGPGTRLTVL.

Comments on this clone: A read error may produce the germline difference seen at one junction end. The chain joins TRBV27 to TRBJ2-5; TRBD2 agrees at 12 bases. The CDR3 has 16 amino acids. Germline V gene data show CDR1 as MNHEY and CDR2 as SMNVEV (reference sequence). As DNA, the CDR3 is TGTGCCGGCAGTCCAGGACTAGCGGGGCGACGAGAGACCCAGTACTTC. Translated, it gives CAGSPGLAGRRETQYF.

The CDR3 nucleotides are TGCGCCAGCAGCTTGGATTTTATTAGCGGGAGGGTCCCAGATACGCAGTATTTT. It encodes CASSLDFISGRVPDTQYF. The V gene is TRBV5-1, the J gene TRBJ2-3; 11 bases are shared with TRBD2. After removal of 0 bases from V and 4 bases from J, the junction contained 10 bases not matched to a gene. CDR3 length: 18 residues. Looked up from germline, CDR1 is SGHRS and CDR2 is YFSETQ.

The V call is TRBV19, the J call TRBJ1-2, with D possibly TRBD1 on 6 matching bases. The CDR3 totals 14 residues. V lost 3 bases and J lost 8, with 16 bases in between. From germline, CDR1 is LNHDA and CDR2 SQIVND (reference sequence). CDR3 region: CASSIGRGVGGYTF. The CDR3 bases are TGTGCCAGTAGTATCGGCAGGGGAGTCGGAGGCTACACCTTC.

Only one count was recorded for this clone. The CDR3 loop reads CASAQRGVSTEAFF. The CDR3 DNA sequence: TGTGCCAGCGCCCAGCGGGGGGTTAGCACTGAAGCTTTCTTT. J is TRBJ1-1 and V is TRBV5-4, with D possibly being TRBD1 (5 bases). V was cut by 7 bases and J by 4 bases, with 17 bases left in between. Germline CDR1 SGHNT, CDR2 YYREEE (reference sequence). This CDR3 contains 14 residues.

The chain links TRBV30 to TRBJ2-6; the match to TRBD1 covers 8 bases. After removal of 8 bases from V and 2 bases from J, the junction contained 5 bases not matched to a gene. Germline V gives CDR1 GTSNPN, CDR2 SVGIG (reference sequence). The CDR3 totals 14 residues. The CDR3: CAGQGAAGANVLTF. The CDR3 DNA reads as TGTGCCGGACAGGGTGCCGCTGGGGCCAACGTCCTGACTTTC.

The CDR3 DNA follows: TGCGCCAGCAGCCGAAGGGGACAGGCGGAGGGGTACACTGAAGCTTTCTTT. Encoded protein: CASSRRGQAEGYTEAFF. The genes are TRBV4-1 and TRBJ1-1; 8 positions match TRBD1. Germline V gives CDR1 MGHRA, CDR2 YSYEKL. Germline trimming cut 4 bases from V and 3 bases from J; bases unmatched to any gene: 13. This CDR3 is built from 17 residues.

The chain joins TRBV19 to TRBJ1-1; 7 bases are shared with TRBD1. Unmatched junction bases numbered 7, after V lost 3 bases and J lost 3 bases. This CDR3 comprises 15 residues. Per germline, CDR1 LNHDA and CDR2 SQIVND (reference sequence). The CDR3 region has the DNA TGTGCCAGTAGTATTGGGCCTACAGGGGACACTGAAGCTTTCTTT. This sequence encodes CASSIGPTGDTEAFF.

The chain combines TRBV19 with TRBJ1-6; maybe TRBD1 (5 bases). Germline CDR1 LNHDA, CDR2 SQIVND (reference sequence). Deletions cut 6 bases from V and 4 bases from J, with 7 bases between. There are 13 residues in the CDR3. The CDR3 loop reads CASRDTYNSPLHF. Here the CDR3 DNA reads TGTGCCAGTAGGGACACTTATAATTCACCCCTCCACTTT. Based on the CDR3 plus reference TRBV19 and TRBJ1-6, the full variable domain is DGGITQSPKYLFRKEGQNVTLSCEQNLNHDAMYWYRQDPGQGLRLIYYSQIVNDFQKGDIAEGYSVSREKKESFPLTVTSAQKNPTAFYLCASRDTYNSPLHFGNGTRLTVT.

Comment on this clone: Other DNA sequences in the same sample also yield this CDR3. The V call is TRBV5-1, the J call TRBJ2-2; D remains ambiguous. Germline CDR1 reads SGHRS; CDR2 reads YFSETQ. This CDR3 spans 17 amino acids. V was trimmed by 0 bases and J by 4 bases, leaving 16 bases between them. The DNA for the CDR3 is TGCGCCAGCAGCTTGGCCATAACAGTCCCTCCCACCGGGGAGCTGTTTTTT. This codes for CASSLAITVPPTGELFF.

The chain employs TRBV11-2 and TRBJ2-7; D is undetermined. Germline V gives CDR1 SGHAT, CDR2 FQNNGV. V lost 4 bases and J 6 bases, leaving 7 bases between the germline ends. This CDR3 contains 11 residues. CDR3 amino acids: CASSSLVEQYF. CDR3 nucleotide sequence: TGTGCCAGCAGCTCTCTCGTCGAGCAGTACTTC.

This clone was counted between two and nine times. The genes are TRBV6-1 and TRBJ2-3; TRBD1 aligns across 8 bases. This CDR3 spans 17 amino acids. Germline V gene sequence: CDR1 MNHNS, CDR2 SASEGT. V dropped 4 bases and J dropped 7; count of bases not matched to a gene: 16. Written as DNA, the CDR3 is TGTGCCAGCAGTGGCAGACAGTCCGGGACAGGAAGCCATACGCAGTATTTT. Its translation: CASSGRQSGTGSHTQYF.

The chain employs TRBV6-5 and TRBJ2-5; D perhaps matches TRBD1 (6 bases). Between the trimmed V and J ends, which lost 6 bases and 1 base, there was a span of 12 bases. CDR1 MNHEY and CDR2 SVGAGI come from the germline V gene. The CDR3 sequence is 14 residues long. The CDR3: CASSLQGIQETQYF. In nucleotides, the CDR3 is TGTGCCAGCAGCCTACAGGGTATCCAAGAGACCCAGTACTTC.

The CDR3 sequence: CASSLTHTGTRNTEAFF. The CDR3 DNA reads TGTGCCAGCAGCTTAACTCATACAGGGACCCGGAACACTGAAGCTTTCTTT. The V and J genes are TRBV11-3 and TRBJ1-1, with D possibly TRBD1 on 6 matching bases. CDR1 is SGHNT, CDR2 YENEEA, per germline. This CDR3 contains 17 residues. The V end lost 2 bases, the J end lost 1 base, and 17 bases lay between the germline ends.

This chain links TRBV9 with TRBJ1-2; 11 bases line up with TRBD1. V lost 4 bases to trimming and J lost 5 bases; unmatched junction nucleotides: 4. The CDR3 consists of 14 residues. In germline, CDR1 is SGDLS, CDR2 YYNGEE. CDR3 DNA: TGTGCCAGCAGCCAAGGACAGGGGGCATATGGCTACACCTTC. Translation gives CASSQGQGAYGYTF.

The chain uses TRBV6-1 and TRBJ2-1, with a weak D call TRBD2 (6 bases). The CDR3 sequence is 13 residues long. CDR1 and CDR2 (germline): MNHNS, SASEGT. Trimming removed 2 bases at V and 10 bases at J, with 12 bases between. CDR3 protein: CASSESRREEQFF. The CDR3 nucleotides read TGTGCCAGCAGTGAAAGTAGGAGGGAGGAGCAGTTCTTC.

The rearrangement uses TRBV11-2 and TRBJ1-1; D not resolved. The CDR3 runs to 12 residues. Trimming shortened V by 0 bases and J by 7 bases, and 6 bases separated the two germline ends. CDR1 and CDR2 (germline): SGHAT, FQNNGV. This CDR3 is CASSLDGVEAFF. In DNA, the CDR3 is TGTGCCAGCAGCTTAGACGGGGTTGAAGCTTTCTTT.

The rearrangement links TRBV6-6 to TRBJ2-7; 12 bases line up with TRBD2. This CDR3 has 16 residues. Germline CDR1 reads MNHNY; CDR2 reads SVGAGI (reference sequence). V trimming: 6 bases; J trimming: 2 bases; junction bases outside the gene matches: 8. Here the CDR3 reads CASRLAGGPNPYEQYF. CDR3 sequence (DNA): TGTGCCAGCAGACTAGCGGGGGGTCCTAACCCCTACGAGCAGTACTTC.

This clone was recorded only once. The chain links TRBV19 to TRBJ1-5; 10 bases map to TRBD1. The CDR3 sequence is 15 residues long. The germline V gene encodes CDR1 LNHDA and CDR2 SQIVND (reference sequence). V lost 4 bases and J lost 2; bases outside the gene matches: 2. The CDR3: CASSKTGGGNQPQHF. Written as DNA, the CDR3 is TGTGCCAGTAGTAAGACAGGGGGCGGCAATCAGCCCCAGCATTTT.